A selection of T cell receptor beta chains follows, all from one sample in a study of long-term antiretroviral therapy in people with HIV. TCRdb's copy holds only in-frame clones and misses some; the assay was immunoSEQ multiplex PCR. The sample lists about 16,000 clones; around 84% were seen once. This specimen consisted of unsorted PBMCs, obtained 0.5 years after starting antiretroviral therapy. The receptors here all came from a woman in her thirties or forties with HIV. The conserved cysteine and the conserved F or W are not part of the CDR3 here. Clone size is stated in some rows and not others, as once, few, many or a class when expanded.

V	J	length	size	CDR3
TRBV14	TRBJ1-2	11	once	ASSQVQGVGYT
TRBV19	TRBJ1-1	12	.	ASSIIGENTEAF
TRBV11-2	TRBJ2-2	15	once	ASTTSTGLANTGELF
TRBV27	TRBJ2-2	13	.	APRGGTQNTGELF
TRBV5-6	TRBJ1-3	11	.	ASSLNRWSTIY
TRBV28	TRBJ2-5	12	.	ASSFQGAIETQY
TRBV6-5	TRBJ2-2	13	once	ASSYLGATTGELF
TRBV15	TRBJ1-1	11	.	ATSSGGPTEAF
TRBV11-3	TRBJ2-2	15	.	ASSLSRGLADTGELF
TRBV18	TRBJ1-3	15	.	ASSPSPTGHPGNTIY
TRBV7-9	TRBJ2-3	17	.	ASSTTIAGPWQGTDTQY
TRBV4-1	TRBJ1-5	14	few	ASSQDPWGSNQPQH
TRBV7-9	TRBJ2-7	14	.	ASSLGPGLAGGEQY
TRBV5-4	TRBJ1-2	14	.	ASSPLTGGINYGYT
TRBV6-5	TRBJ1-1	11	.	ASISDGNTEAF
TRBV4-3	TRBJ2-7	11	.	ASSQEKTYEQY
TRBV6-5	TRBJ2-7	14	once	ASSYPRQGVPHEPY
TRBV6-5	TRBJ2-1	12	once	ASSRQGGTNEQF
TRBV18	TRBJ2-1	10	.	ASSPADTEQF
TRBV5-8	TRBJ2-1	11	.	ASSLRVYNEQF
TRBV4-1	TRBJ2-1	11	.	ASSPRDYNEQF
TRBV13	TRBJ2-4	13	.	ASSLGTLAKNIQY
TRBV19	TRBJ2-1	13	.	ASSTGTSMYNEQF
TRBV13	TRBJ1-2	11	.	ASSYREDYGYT
TRBV28	TRBJ2-7	11	.	ASDSTGIYEQY
TRBV6-5	TRBJ1-5	12	.	ASSATESNQPQH
TRBV6-5	TRBJ2-7	11	.	ASSYHQGYEQY
TRBV19	TRBJ1-1	15	.	ASRSEVSGVMNTEAF
TRBV18	TRBJ2-4	11	.	ASSPGGVDIQY
TRBV6-5	TRBJ2-7	13	.	ASSARGLADYEQY
TRBV5-4	TRBJ2-7	14	.	ASSLTGTYSSYEQY
TRBV7-3	TRBJ2-3	13	.	ASSLLDRGQDTQY
TRBV28	TRBJ1-1	9	.	ASRSYTEAF
TRBV28	TRBJ1-5	10	.	ASSFGNQPQH
TRBV29-1	TRBJ2-5	10	.	SVGVGIETQY
TRBV7-9	TRBJ2-1	11	.	ASSLLGDNEQF
TRBV4-1	TRBJ1-3	16	.	ASSPGGLQTRRGNTIY
TRBV11-2	TRBJ2-4	14	.	ASSLGSVNRDPIQY
TRBV7-9	TRBJ1-5	10	.	ASSTLKGPQH
TRBV10-3	TRBJ2-7	11	.	ASYSTNSYEQY